This TCR beta chain was found in a study of early T cells in non-severe SARS-CoV-2 infection. Study-wide context: With bulk RNA from unsorted whole blood as input, sequencing yielded unpaired chains.

Individual cDNA molecules were tagged with unique molecular identifiers, the study reported. In TCRdb, the 5' RACE reads were re-called with MiXCR into one record per CDR3 protein. The repertoire holds tens of thousands of distinct CDR3 sequences, roughly an eighth seen once, with 4% to 5% in the top ten. The CDR3 covers 13 residues. Germline V lookup: CDR1 SEHNR, CDR2 FQNEAQ (reference sequence). V lost 3 bases, J lost 6 bases, and 9 bases lay in between. The origin of this receptor is an adult who was a healthcare worker with PCR-confirmed SARS-CoV-2 infection or an uninfected control (not recorded which). V gene TRBV7-9 combines with J gene TRBJ1-5, with a tentative D call TRBD1 (6 bases). The specimen sequenced was whole blood. This CDR3 is CASSFTGTQPQHF. The CDR3 DNA follows: TGTGCCAGCAGCTTCACAGGGACTCAGCCCCAGCATTTT. Combining the CDR3 with reference TRBV7-9 and TRBJ1-5 gives the whole variable domain DTGVSQNPRHKITKRGQNVTFRCDPISEHNRLYWYRQTLGQGPEFLTYFQNEAQLEKSRLLSDRFSAERPKGSFSTLEIQRTEQGDSAMYLCASSFTGTQPQHFGDGTRLSIL.